The rows below give T cell receptor beta chains drawn from one sample of a study of blood T cells in healthy people across ages. One entry per CDR3 protein, called by TCRdb with MiXCR from the 5' RACE reads. The sample shows approximately 700,000 distinct CDR3 sequences, around 32% of them seen only once. The sequencing input was blood. The receptors derive from a woman at least 80 years old in good health. CDR3s include the opening cysteine and the closing phenylalanine or tryptophan. The order of the fields is CDR3 length, V gene, J gene, CDR3 protein.

13	TRBV20-1	TRBJ2-3	CSARGQGWDTQYF
15	TRBV4-3	TRBJ1-1	CASSQDGTSGTEAFF
16	TRBV27	TRBJ1-1	CASSSRQGWGNTEAFF
12	TRBV3-1	TRBJ1-2	CASSLVGYGYTF
15	TRBV18	TRBJ2-7	CASSPNRRGGYEQYF
18	TRBV5-1	TRBJ2-1	CASSSIGRAALGGNEQFF
15	TRBV7-9	TRBJ2-1	CASSLYRAGYNEQFF
15	TRBV29-1	TRBJ2-3	CSVRLDRGPTDTQYF
14	TRBV20-1	-	CSGNQGTPNYEQYF
16	TRBV5-4	TRBJ2-1	CASSPRERTGDYEQFF
15	TRBV7-3	TRBJ1-1	CASSLTSEGTTEAFF
16	TRBV4-1	TRBJ1-2	CASSQDAASTNYGYTF
13	TRBV7-2	TRBJ1-2	CASSPDSEYGYTF
13	TRBV5-5	TRBJ2-1	CASSATGNNEQFF
15	TRBV4-3	TRBJ1-6	CASSPSGTGVSPLHF
14	TRBV29-1	TRBJ2-7	CSVARQGGGVEQYF